The clone carrying this TCR beta chain is labeled as medium-sized. Its target is unknown. Trimming at V came to 4 bases and at J to 7 bases, leaving 15 bases not matched to a gene. Germline V gene sequence: CDR1 MDHEN, CDR2 SYDVKM. The CDR3 spans 17 residues. These data belong to a study of T cells after posttransplantation cyclophosphamide. Here immunoSEQ multiplex PCR was the method, and the copy in TCRdb shows in-frame clones only, minus some. This sample has 9,500 to 15,000 clones, with roughly 2% found just once. Busulfan-fludarabine conditioning, marrow transplant, and cyclophosphamide on days +3 and +4 were administered. Findings and limits, study-wide: Later blood repertoires were often dominated by clones from the donor CD8+ memory compartment.

Sequencing was performed on PBMCs, taken after allogeneic stem cell transplant with posttransplant cyclophosphamide. The chain has TRBV28 and TRBJ2-1, with TRBD2 identical over 8 bases. The clonotype comes from a male patient between 25 and 39 years old who received an allogeneic stem cell transplant from a related donor, was CMV-positive, and had no GVHD. Some T cells may have originated in the graft donor. CDR3 DNA: TGTGCCAGCAGTTCCTCCTGGACTAGCTTGGGAGGGAATGAGCAGTTCTTC. It translates to CASSSSWTSLGGNEQFF. Full variable domain (outside the CDR3, taken from reference TRBV28 and TRBJ2-1): DVKVTQSSRYLVKRTGEKVFLECVQDMDHENMFWYRQDPGLGLRLIYFSYDVKMKEKGDIPEGYSVSREKKERFSLILESASTNQTSMYLCASSSSWTSLGGNEQFFGPGTRLTVL.